Listed here is a single T cell receptor (beta chain). This sample is drawn from a study of shared clonotypes between healthy human individuals. Study-level background: Three plates were used per donor for CD4 naive, three for CD4 memory, two for CD8 naive and one for CD8 memory.

The junction had 7 bases not matched to a gene; V was cut back by 4 bases and J by 4 bases. CDR1 is KGHSH, CDR2 LQKENI, per germline. This CDR3 has 15 amino acids. Generated by immunoSEQ multiplex PCR, the TCRdb table keeps only in-frame clones and is missing some. Of about 330,000 clones in the sample, approximately 79% are singletons; the top ten hold over 9%. This sequence originates from a man aged 25-45 years in good health. The chain links TRBV18 to TRBJ2-7, with 10 bases that match TRBD2. Sequencing used memory CD4+ T cells sorted from blood. As for subset: CD45RA-negative fraction. The CDR3 DNA follows: TGTGCCAGCTCACGGGGGGGGACTAGCGAATACGAGCAGTACTTC. Amino acids: CASSRGGTSEYEQYF.